This T cell receptor beta chain is from a study of Ad26.COV2.S vaccination and SARS-CoV-2 variants. Points from the study as a whole: Vaccine recipients showed a spike-specific TCR breadth that was higher than in placebo recipients.

About this clone itself: The antigen remains undetermined.

The repertoire was sequenced with immunoSEQ multiplex PCR; TCRdb's copy has only in-frame clones and lacks some. The sample holds under 250,000 clones; 87% are singletons and the top ten take just under 3%. Treatment in this sample: about 20 received Ad26.COV2.S at low or high dose, single or two shots; 5 received placebo; per-sample allocation not given. The study sampled participants on day 63 after the first vaccine or placebo injection. This specimen was peripheral blood, taken in a trial of Ad26.COV2.S vaccine versus placebo. This clonotype was obtained from a person between 18 and 60 years old who received the Ad26.COV2.S COVID-19 vaccine or a placebo.

The CDR3 nucleotides read TGTGCCTGGAGTGTACGGGGAACAGGGAGACCTAGCAATCAGCCCCAGCATTTT. Protein product: CAWSVRGTGRPSNQPQHF. The V gene is TRBV30, the J gene TRBJ1-5; D perhaps matches TRBD1 (6 bases). The CDR3 totals 18 residues. The germline V and J ends were trimmed by 0 bases and 0 bases, with 18 bases remaining between them. The V gene's germline CDR1 is GTSNPN and CDR2 SVGIG (reference sequence).